The T cell receptor beta chain described here comes from a study of blood T cells in healthy people across ages. Regarding the study as a whole: The authors considered diversity estimates from one million T cells to be underestimates.

Germline CDR1 SGHTA, CDR2 FQGNSA. V was clipped by 2 bases and J by 5 bases; unmatched bases: 8. The CDR3 consists of 16 residues. Through a sample-barcoded 5' primer and a J-beta primer mix, a second PCR was run for roughly 7 to 12 cycles. Any given sample supplied a minimum of 2.5 million CDR3-containing paired-end reads. TCRdb fed the 5' RACE reads into MiXCR, producing one record per CDR3 protein. The sample has around 600,000 distinct CDR3 sequences; about 45% are singletons. This clonotype was picked up a small number of times. Its antigen remains unidentified. Every donor contributed about 10 milliliters of peripheral blood by blood draw. Isolated per sample were at least 7 million PBMCs.

The receptor comes from a man older than 75 in good health. The V call is TRBV7-2, the J call TRBJ2-1; TRBD1 agrees at 8 bases. The specimen was blood. The CDR3 region has the DNA TGTGCCAGCAGCTTACTTGGGGGACAGGCACACAATGAGCAGTTCTTC. Translated: CASSLLGGQAHNEQFF. Combining the CDR3 with reference TRBV7-2 and TRBJ2-1 gives the whole variable domain GAGVSQSPSNKVTEKGKDVELRCDPISGHTALYWYRQSLGQGLEFLIYFQGNSAPDKSGLPSDRFSAERTGGSVSTLTIQRTQQEDSAVYLCASSLLGGQAHNEQFFGPGTRLTVL.